This T cell receptor (beta chain) was found in a study of metastatic and nonmetastatic thyroid tumors (dated by TCRdb to 2020 to 2021). Context from the whole study: For patients with malignant and with benign thyroid disease, the researchers compared repertoires between peripheral blood samples and tumor or nodule tissue samples.

Library preparation used PCR. The listed sequencing device is Illumina HiSeq 4000. High-throughput sequencing was used to profile the TCR beta-chain CDR3 region of every patient. The paper's data handling went like this. CDR3 differences across clinicopathological groups were used to build a classifier for discriminating distant-metastatic papillary thyroid cancer patients. The Shannon index was used to measure repertoire diversity, and the Morisita-Horn index was used to measure how similar tumor and blood repertoires were. In-frame beta chains were kept once TCRdb had trimmed the public reads at Q25 with fastp and called clones with MiXCR. TCRdb's processing, not the study's, gives the V and J calls here. Present in this sample are tens of thousands of clones, roughly a sixth of which were seen just once. 3.8% of the sample is held by the ten biggest clonotypes. Overall study outcomes, separate from this receptor: TCR beta diversity was reported as significantly higher in malignant tumors than in benign nodules, in both blood and tumor samples.

No patient had received any treatment before thyroid surgery. Using T-cell receptor beta sequencing, the researchers looked back retrospectively at clinical samples from patients, gathered between the early 2010s and the late 2010s. Worth noting for this clone: No antigen is known for it. The CDR3 does not end in the conserved phenylalanine or tryptophan, so this is likely a read error.

V is pared back by 3 bases and J by 2 bases, with 10 bases lying between the germline termini. Looking up the germline V gene (reference sequence) yields CDR1 DFQATT and CDR2 SNEGSKA. The CDR3 length is 14 residues, termini included. Just the 42-base CDR3 DNA is kept, in frame starting at base 1. Specimen: blood. The chain couples TRBV20-1 to TRBJ2-2, with a weak D call of TRBD2 (6 bases match). This clonotype originated in a female donor with papillary thyroid cancer or a benign thyroid nodule (not recorded which). Some clones in this sample may be carry-over from other donors' samples. Read as DNA, the sequence is TGCAGTGCTAGGACGGGACTCAACACCGGGGAGCTGTTTCTT. This encodes CSARTGLNTGELFL.